The 32 T cell receptor beta chains presented below share a single source sample, sequenced in a study of control samples from healthy donors and cancer patients. TCRdb's table, derived via immunoSEQ multiplex PCR, lists solely in-frame clones and lacks some. The sample has just under 150,000 clones; approximately 92% are singletons. Specimen: blood. Every receptor here comes from a man aged 25 to 45 in good health.

V and J are TRBV5-1 and TRBJ1-1; no definite D call. V dropped 3 bases and J dropped 1 base, with 7 bases sitting between them. This CDR3 spans 13 amino acids. From germline, CDR1 is SGHRS and CDR2 YFSETQ. CDR3 nucleotide sequence: TGCGCCAGCAGCTCTCTCGGGAACACTGAAGCTTTCTTT. This sequence encodes CASSSLGNTEAFF.

This chain uses TRBV9 with TRBJ2-2; 9 nucleotides align to TRBD2. V was clipped by 1 base and J by 3 bases; unmatched bases: 1. The CDR3 consists of 15 residues. Germline V CDR1 and CDR2: SGDLS, YYNGEE. CDR3 nucleotide sequence: TGTGCCAGCAGCGTAACTAGCGGGTACACCGGGGAGCTGTTTTTT. Translating it yields CASSVTSGYTGELFF.

V usage is TRBV10-3 and J usage is TRBJ1-5; 8 positions agree with TRBD1. Germline V CDR1 and CDR2: ENHRY, SYGVKD. V lost 3 bases and J lost 9; bases outside the gene matches: 10. This CDR3 has 15 residues. In DNA, the CDR3 is TGTGCCATCAGTGATCAGGCAGGGGGCACGGGGCCCCAGCATTTT. Protein product: CAISDQAGGTGPQHF.

Judged by abundance, this clone is medium-sized (0.01 to 0.1%). The V call is TRBV19, the J call TRBJ1-6; D call uncertain. Germline values: CDR1 LNHDA, CDR2 SQIVND (reference sequence). This CDR3 contains 13 residues. V was shortened by 6 bases and J by 8 bases, with 11 bases between the two germline ends. The CDR3 is CASRSRIHSPLHF. DNA for the CDR3: TGTGCCAGTAGGTCAAGGATACATTCACCCCTCCACTTT.

The chain carries TRBV5-4 and TRBJ1-1; 7 bases map to TRBD1. CDR3 length: 14 amino acids. V lost 4 bases, J lost 3 bases, and 6 bases stayed unmatched. Germline values: CDR1 SGHNT, CDR2 YYREEE (reference sequence). The CDR3 nucleotides are TGTGCCAGCAGCGCCAGGGGGAGGGACACTGAAGCTTTCTTT. It specifies CASSARGRDTEAFF.

The chain employs TRBV6-6 and TRBJ2-1; D is undetermined. The ends were cut back, 7 bases at V and 5 bases at J, with 6 bases in the middle. This CDR3 is 11 amino acids long. Germline CDR1 and CDR2: MNHNY and SVGAGI (reference sequence). This chain's CDR3 is CASTPDNEQFF. The CDR3 DNA reads as TGTGCCAGCACCCCTGACAATGAGCAGTTCTTC.

This chain joins TRBV20-1 and TRBJ2-2; the D gene is possibly TRBD2 (5 bases). The CDR3 is 13 residues long. V lost 3 bases, J lost 9 bases, and 14 bases lay in between. The germline CDR1 and CDR2 sequences are DFQATT and SNEGSKA (reference sequence). In DNA form, the CDR3 reads TGCAGTGCTAGTGGCGGGTTAAATCGGGAGCTGTTTTTT. It codes for CSASGGLNRELFF.

This chain links TRBV10-3 with TRBJ2-1; D unclear. The V end lost 5 bases, the J end lost 5 bases, and 7 bases lay between the germline ends. The CDR3 is 12 residues long. CDR1 is ENHRY, CDR2 SYGVKD, per germline. The CDR3 DNA is TGTGCCATCAGTTCGACTCACAATGAGCAGTTCTTC. This sequence encodes CAISSTHNEQFF.

The rearrangement links TRBV15 to TRBJ2-2, with D perhaps TRBD1 (5 bases). The length of the CDR3 is 16 residues. Trimming cost V 0 bases and J 0 bases, with 8 bases left between them. Germline values: CDR1 LNHNV, CDR2 YYDKDF (reference sequence). For the CDR3, the DNA is TGTGCCACCAGCAGAGAGGACACCACGAACACCGGGGAGCTGTTTTTT. Its translation is CATSREDTTNTGELFF.

The chain is built from TRBV28 and TRBJ1-2, with TRBD1 as a possible D gene (5 bases). This CDR3 is 14 amino acids long. Germline V gene lookup returns CDR1 MDHEN and CDR2 SYDVKM. The V and J ends lost 6 bases and 2 bases respectively, with 13 bases between them. The CDR3 bases are TGTGCCAGCAGGACAGCAGGTTTCAACTATGGCTACACCTTC. It translates to CASRTAGFNYGYTF.

Regarding this clone: The identical CDR3 is also encoded by other nucleotide sequences in the sample. The chain uses TRBV5-1 and TRBJ2-1, with 8 bases matching TRBD2. Trimming at V came to 1 base and at J to 6 bases, leaving 6 bases not matched to a gene. This CDR3 is built from 15 residues. Germline-derived CDR1 and CDR2 are SGHRS and YFSETQ. The CDR3 loop reads CASSLTAGGSNEQFF. CDR3 bases: TGCGCCAGCAGCTTGACTGCGGGGGGCTCCAATGAGCAGTTCTTC.

The genes are TRBV11-2 and TRBJ2-3; D is undetermined. The CDR3 is 12 residues long. CDR1 SGHAT and CDR2 FQNNGV come from the germline V gene. V lost 5 bases and J lost 3, with 6 bases in between. The CDR3 nucleotides read TGTGCCAGCAGCGGACCTACAGATACGCAGTATTTT. This gives the protein CASSGPTDTQYF.

The rearrangement links TRBV28 to TRBJ1-2; tentative D call: TRBD1 (6 bases). This CDR3 comprises 15 residues. V lost 4 bases to trimming and J lost 4 bases, with 16 bases between them. The V gene's germline CDR1 is MDHEN and CDR2 SYDVKM. The DNA for the CDR3 is TGTGCCAGCAGTTCTAGCCTGGACAGTCCCTATGGCTACACCTTC. Encoded protein: CASSSSLDSPYGYTF.

This chain uses TRBV30 with TRBJ1-4; D is undetermined. V was pared by 3 bases and J by 5 bases, with 13 bases between. Germline V gene sequence: CDR1 GTSNPN, CDR2 SVGIG (reference sequence). The CDR3 totals 14 residues. CDR3 sequence (DNA): TGTGCCTGGAGCCGACGGGTGGGAAATGAAAAACTGTTTTTT. Residues: CAWSRRVGNEKLFF.

This chain connects TRBV11-3 to TRBJ2-2, with D perhaps matching TRBD1 (5 bases). CDR1 is SGHNT, CDR2 YENEEA, per germline. The CDR3 spans 14 residues. The V gene lost 1 base and the J gene lost 5 bases, with 8 bases spanning the gap. The CDR3, as DNA: TGTGCCAGCAGCTTAGGCCCAGGGACCGGGGAGCTGTTTTTT. It codes for CASSLGPGTGELFF.

The CDR3 is CASSLGTGSGNQPQHF. In DNA, the CDR3 is TGCGCCAGCAGCTTGGGGACAGGGAGCGGCAATCAGCCCCAGCATTTT. The chain has TRBV5-1 and TRBJ1-5, with 8 bases lining up with TRBD1. Germline V gives CDR1 SGHRS, CDR2 YFSETQ. J lost 2 bases, V lost 0 bases, and 4 bases had no gene match. The CDR3 runs 16 residues. The whole variable domain, filled in from reference TRBV5-1 and TRBJ1-5, reads KAGVTQTPRYLIKTRGQQVTLSCSPISGHRSVSWYQQTPGQGLQFLFEYFSETQRNKGNFPGRFSGRQFSNSRSEMNVSTLELGDSALYLCASSLGTGSGNQPQHFGDGTRLSIL.

V gene TRBV27 combines with J gene TRBJ2-7; the D call may be TRBD1 or TRBD2 (5 bases each). The length of the CDR3 is 15 residues. Trimming took off 8 bases at V and 4 bases at J, with 21 bases between the two ends. In germline, CDR1 is MNHEY, CDR2 SMNVEV (reference sequence). CDR3 in amino acids: CASAPGPGLTYEQYF. CDR3 coding DNA: TGTGCCAGCGCCCCGGGACCTGGGTTGACTTACGAGCAGTACTTC.

The chain recombines TRBV19 with TRBJ1-2; D gene uncertain. This CDR3 is built from 14 residues. Deletions cut 1 base from V and 5 bases from J, with 11 bases between. Germline V gives CDR1 LNHDA, CDR2 SQIVND (reference sequence). CDR3 residues: CASSIGKPIYGYTF. The CDR3 coding sequence is TGTGCCAGTAGTATAGGTAAACCTATATATGGCTACACCTTC.

DNA of the CDR3: TGTGCCAGTAGTATCGGGACTGCACTTGAAGCTTTCTTT. Its protein is CASSIGTALEAFF. The V and J genes are TRBV19 and TRBJ1-1; a possible D gene is TRBD1 (5 bases). CDR1 and CDR2 from the germline V gene are LNHDA and SQIVND (reference sequence). The V gene lost 3 bases and the J gene lost 7 bases, with 12 bases spanning the gap. This CDR3 has 13 amino acids.

The chain employs TRBV5-4 and TRBJ2-3; 7 bases line up with TRBD1. The V gene's germline CDR1 is SGHNT and CDR2 YYREEE (reference sequence). This CDR3 region has 15 residues. V was pared by 5 bases and J by 0 bases, with 6 bases of the junction left unmatched. The DNA for the CDR3 is TGTGCCAGCAGGGATCCGGGACAGAGCACAGATACGCAGTATTTT. Translation: CASRDPGQSTDTQYF.

This chain uses TRBV6-1 with TRBJ1-6; 8 bases map to TRBD1. The CDR3 has 16 amino acids. Trimming cost V 2 bases and J 14 bases; bases outside gene matches: 14. The germline gives CDR1 MNHNS, CDR2 SASEGT. The CDR3 DNA reads TGTGCCAGCAGTGAATCGGCCGGGACAGGATCATCGGCCCTCCACTTT. This translates into CASSESAGTGSSALHF.

V and J are TRBV11-2 and TRBJ2-7; 10 nucleotides match TRBD2. Germline CDR1 is SGHAT and CDR2 is FQNNGV. The CDR3 consists of 15 residues. V trimming: 2 bases; J trimming: 3 bases; junction bases outside the gene matches: 4. The CDR3 DNA sequence: TGTGCCAGCAGCTTAAGCGGGGGGGACCACTACGAGCAGTACTTC. It translates to CASSLSGGDHYEQYF.

This chain connects TRBV29-1 to TRBJ1-3, with a possible D match to TRBD1 (6 bases). Germline CDR1 and CDR2: SQVTM and ANQGSEA. This CDR3 spans 16 amino acids. The germline V and J ends were trimmed by 4 bases and 0 bases, with 16 bases remaining between them. In nucleotides, the CDR3 is TGCAGCGTTGTTTCCCGTGGAGGGGGCTCTGGAAACACCATATATTTT. It yields the protein CSVVSRGGGSGNTIYF.

The chain combines TRBV5-4 with TRBJ2-1, with a tentative D call TRBD2 (5 bases). The germline gives CDR1 SGHNT, CDR2 YYREEE (reference sequence). V shed 1 base and J shed 8 bases, with 13 bases lying between them. The CDR3 runs to 14 residues. The CDR3 sequence: CASSLSRAADEQFF. CDR3 nucleotide sequence: TGTGCCAGCAGCTTGAGTCGAGCGGCGGATGAGCAGTTCTTC.

The V and J genes are TRBV6-5 and TRBJ1-5, with D uncertain. The CDR3 is 13 amino acids. CDR1 is MNHEY, CDR2 SVGAGI, per germline. The ends were cut back, 6 bases at V and 2 bases at J, with 8 bases in the middle. CDR3 loop: CASRQPGNQPQHF. The CDR3 region has the DNA TGTGCCAGCAGACAACCAGGCAATCAGCCCCAGCATTTT.

The chain uses TRBV9 and TRBJ1-4, with a possible D match to TRBD1 (6 bases). The germline CDR1 and CDR2 sequences are SGDLS and YYNGEE. CDR3 length equals 19 residues. V shed 0 bases and J shed 2 bases, with 20 bases lying between them. CDR3 sequence: CASSVEGGHYFNTNEKLFF. As DNA, the CDR3 is TGTGCCAGCAGCGTAGAGGGGGGGCACTATTTTAATACTAATGAAAAACTGTTTTTT.

The J gene is TRBJ2-7, the V gene TRBV18; D is ambiguous. Trimming left V 5 bases short and J 0 bases short, with 8 bases between. This CDR3 has 13 residues. Germline CDR1 KGHSH, CDR2 LQKENI. This CDR3 reads CASSGVSSYEQYF. CDR3 coding DNA: TGTGCCAGCTCAGGGGTCAGCTCCTACGAGCAGTACTTC.

The V gene is TRBV27, the J gene TRBJ2-2; TRBD1 matches at 8 bases. The V and J ends lost 7 bases and 5 bases, in that order; junction bases with no gene match: 9. Germline-derived CDR1 and CDR2 are MNHEY and SMNVEV (reference sequence). The CDR3 covers 15 residues. CDR3 protein: CASTRQGRKTGELFF. The CDR3 coding sequence is TGTGCCAGCACCCGACAGGGGCGAAAGACCGGGGAGCTGTTTTTT.

V and J are TRBV6-5 and TRBJ2-1; no definite D call. CDR1 and CDR2 (germline): MNHEY, SVGAGI. Trimming left V 7 bases short and J 4 bases short, with 14 bases between. This CDR3 spans 14 amino acids. CDR3 in DNA: TGTGCCAGCACTTCACGGTCGCATTACAATGAGCAGTTCTTC. This translates into CASTSRSHYNEQFF.

About this clone itself: Different DNA sequences within this sample yield the same CDR3. J is TRBJ2-3 and V is TRBV7-6, with 9 positions matching TRBD2. This CDR3 has 21 residues. V dropped 0 bases and J dropped 0; count of bases not matched to a gene: 16. Per germline, CDR1 SGHVS and CDR2 FNYEAQ. The CDR3 loop is CASSLAPGLAGGRRSTDTQYF. DNA of the CDR3: TGTGCCAGCAGCTTAGCCCCAGGACTGGCGGGGGGGCGAAGGAGCACAGATACGCAGTATTTT. The entire variable domain, with the rest obtained from reference TRBV7-6 and TRBJ2-3, is as follows: GAGVSQSPRYKVTKRGQDVALRCDPISGHVSLYWYRQALGQGPEFLTYFNYEAQQDKSGLPNDRFSAERPEGSISTLTIQRTEQRDSAMYRCASSLAPGLAGGRRSTDTQYFGPGTRLTVL.

The gene calls are TRBV15 and TRBJ1-1, with TRBD1 as a possible D gene (6 bases). This CDR3 has 16 residues. Germline V gene lookup returns CDR1 LNHNV and CDR2 YYDKDF (reference sequence). V was clipped by 1 base and J by 1 base, with 13 bases between them. The CDR3 region has the DNA TGTGCCACCAGCAGAGGCAGTCAGGGGACGAACACTGAAGCTTTCTTT. It specifies CATSRGSQGTNTEAFF.

V and J are TRBV19 and TRBJ1-5; unclear D gene. The CDR3 length is 14 residues. V shed 8 bases and J shed 2 bases, with 13 bases lying between them. Germline CDR1 and CDR2: LNHDA and SQIVND (reference sequence). CDR3 amino acids: CASAVGYGNQPQHF. The CDR3 DNA reads as TGTGCCAGTGCAGTGGGATATGGCAATCAGCCCCAGCATTTT.